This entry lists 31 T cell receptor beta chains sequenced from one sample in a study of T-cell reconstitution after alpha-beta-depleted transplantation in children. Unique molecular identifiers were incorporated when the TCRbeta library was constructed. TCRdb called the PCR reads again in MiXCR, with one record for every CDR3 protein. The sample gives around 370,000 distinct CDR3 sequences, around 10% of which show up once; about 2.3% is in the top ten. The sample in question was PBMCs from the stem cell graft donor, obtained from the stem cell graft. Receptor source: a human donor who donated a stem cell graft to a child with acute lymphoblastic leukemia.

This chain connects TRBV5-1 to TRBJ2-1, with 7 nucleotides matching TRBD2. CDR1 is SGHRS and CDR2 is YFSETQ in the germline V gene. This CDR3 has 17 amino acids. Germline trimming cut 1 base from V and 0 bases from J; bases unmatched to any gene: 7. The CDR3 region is CASSLTAGVRSYNEQFF. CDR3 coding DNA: TGCGCCAGCAGCTTGACGGCGGGAGTTCGCTCCTACAATGAGCAGTTCTTC.

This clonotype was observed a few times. The CDR3 spells CSATQSDLTDTQYF. The CDR3 DNA reads TGCAGTGCTACCCAGTCGGACCTCACAGATACGCAGTATTTT. The chain joins TRBV20-1 to TRBJ2-3; D not certain. This CDR3 is 14 amino acids long. The V end lost 4 bases, the J end lost 2 bases, and 13 bases lay between the germline ends. The germline gives CDR1 DFQATT, CDR2 SNEGSKA (reference sequence).

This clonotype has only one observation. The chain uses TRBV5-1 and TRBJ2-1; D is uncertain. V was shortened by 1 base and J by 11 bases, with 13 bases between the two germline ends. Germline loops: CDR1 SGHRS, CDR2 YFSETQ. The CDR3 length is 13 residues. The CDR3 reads CASSLQETGKQFF. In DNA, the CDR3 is TGCGCCAGCAGCTTGCAAGAGACTGGTAAGCAGTTCTTC. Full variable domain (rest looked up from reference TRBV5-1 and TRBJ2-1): KAGVTQTPRYLIKTRGQQVTLSCSPISGHRSVSWYQQTPGQGLQFLFEYFSETQRNKGNFPGRFSGRQFSNSRSEMNVSTLELGDSALYLCASSLQETGKQFFGPGTRLTVL.

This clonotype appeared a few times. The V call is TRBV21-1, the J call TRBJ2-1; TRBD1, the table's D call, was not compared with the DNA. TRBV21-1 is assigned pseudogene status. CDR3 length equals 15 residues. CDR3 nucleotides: TGTGCCACCCCGGATACTGTTCGCTCCTACAATGAGCAGTTCTTC. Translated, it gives CATPDTVRSYNEQFF.

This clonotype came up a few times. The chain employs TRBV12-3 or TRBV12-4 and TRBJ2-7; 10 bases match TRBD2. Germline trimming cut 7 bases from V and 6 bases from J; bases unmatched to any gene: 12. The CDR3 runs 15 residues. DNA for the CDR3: TGTGCCAGCACCCCTAGCGGGAGTAATAGCGGCGAGCAGTACTTC. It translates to CASTPSGSNSGEQYF.

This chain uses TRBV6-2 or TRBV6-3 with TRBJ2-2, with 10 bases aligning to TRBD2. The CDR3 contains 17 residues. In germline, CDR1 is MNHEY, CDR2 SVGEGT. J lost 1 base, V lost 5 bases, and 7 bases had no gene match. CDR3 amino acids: CASSRLAGVENTGELFF. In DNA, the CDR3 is TGTGCCAGCAGTCGGCTAGCGGGAGTAGAGAACACCGGGGAGCTGTTTTTT.

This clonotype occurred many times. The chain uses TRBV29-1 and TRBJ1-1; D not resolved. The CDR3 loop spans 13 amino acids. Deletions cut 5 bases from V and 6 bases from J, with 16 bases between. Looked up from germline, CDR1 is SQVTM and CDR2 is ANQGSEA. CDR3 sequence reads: CSVRRPLDAEAFF. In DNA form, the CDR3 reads TGCAGCGTTAGACGGCCCCTAGATGCTGAAGCTTTCTTT.

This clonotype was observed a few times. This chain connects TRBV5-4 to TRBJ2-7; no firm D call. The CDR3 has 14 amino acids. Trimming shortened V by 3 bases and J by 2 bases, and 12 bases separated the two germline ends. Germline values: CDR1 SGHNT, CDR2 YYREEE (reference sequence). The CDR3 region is CASSSLESTYEQYF. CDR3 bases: TGTGCCAGCAGCTCCCTAGAAAGTACCTACGAGCAGTACTTC.

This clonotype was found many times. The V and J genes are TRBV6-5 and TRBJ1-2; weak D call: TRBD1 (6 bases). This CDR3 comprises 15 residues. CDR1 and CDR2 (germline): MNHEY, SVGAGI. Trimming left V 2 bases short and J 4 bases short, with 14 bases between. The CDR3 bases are TGTGCCAGCAGTTACACGGCCCAGGGGAGCTATGGCTACACCTTC. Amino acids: CASSYTAQGSYGYTF.

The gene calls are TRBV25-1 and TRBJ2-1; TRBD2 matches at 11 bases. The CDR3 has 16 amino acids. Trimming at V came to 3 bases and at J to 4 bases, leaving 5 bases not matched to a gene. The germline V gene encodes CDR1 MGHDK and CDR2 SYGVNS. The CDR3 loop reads CASSDQLAGAYNEQFF. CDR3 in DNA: TGTGCCAGCAGTGACCAACTAGCGGGAGCTTACAATGAGCAGTTCTTC.

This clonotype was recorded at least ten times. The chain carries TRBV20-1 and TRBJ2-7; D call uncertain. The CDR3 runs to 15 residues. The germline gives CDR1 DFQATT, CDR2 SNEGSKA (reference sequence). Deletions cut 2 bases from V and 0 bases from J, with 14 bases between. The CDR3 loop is CSARSEILSSYEQYF. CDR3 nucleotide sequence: TGCAGTGCTAGATCCGAGATCTTAAGCTCCTACGAGCAGTACTTC.

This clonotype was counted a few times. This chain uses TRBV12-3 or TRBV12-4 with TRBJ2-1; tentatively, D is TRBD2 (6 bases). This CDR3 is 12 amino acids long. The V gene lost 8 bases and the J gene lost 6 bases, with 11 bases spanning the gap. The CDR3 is CASGDWGNEQFF. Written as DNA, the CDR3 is TGTGCCAGCGGGGACTGGGGCAATGAGCAGTTCTTC.

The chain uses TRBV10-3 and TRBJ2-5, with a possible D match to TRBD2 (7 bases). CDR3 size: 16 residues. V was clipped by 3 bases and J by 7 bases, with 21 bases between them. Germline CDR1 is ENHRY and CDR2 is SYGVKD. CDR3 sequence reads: CAISEPSGQRGGTQYF. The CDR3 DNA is TGTGCCATCAGTGAACCCTCAGGACAGCGGGGTGGGACCCAGTACTTC.

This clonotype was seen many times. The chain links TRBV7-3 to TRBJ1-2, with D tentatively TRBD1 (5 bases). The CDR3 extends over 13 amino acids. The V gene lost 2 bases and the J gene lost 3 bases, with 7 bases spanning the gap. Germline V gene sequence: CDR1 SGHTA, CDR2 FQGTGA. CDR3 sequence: CASSLGRDYGYTF. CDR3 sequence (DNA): TGTGCCAGCAGCTTAGGCAGGGACTATGGCTACACCTTC.

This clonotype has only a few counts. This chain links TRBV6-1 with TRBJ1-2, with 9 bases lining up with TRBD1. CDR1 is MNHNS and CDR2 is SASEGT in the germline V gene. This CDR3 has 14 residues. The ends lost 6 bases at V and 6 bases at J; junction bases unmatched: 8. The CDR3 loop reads CASSPLGTGNGYTF. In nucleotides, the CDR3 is TGTGCCAGCAGCCCCCTCGGGACAGGGAATGGCTACACCTTC.

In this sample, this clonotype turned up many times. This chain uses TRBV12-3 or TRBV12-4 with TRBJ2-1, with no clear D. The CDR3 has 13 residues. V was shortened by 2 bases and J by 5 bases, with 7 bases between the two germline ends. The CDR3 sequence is CASSLNSDNEQFF. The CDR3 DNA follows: TGTGCCAGCAGTTTAAACTCTGACAATGAGCAGTTCTTC.

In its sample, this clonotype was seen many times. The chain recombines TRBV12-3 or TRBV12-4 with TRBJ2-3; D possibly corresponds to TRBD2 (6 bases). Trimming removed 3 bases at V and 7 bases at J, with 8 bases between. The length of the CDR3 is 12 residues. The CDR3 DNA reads TGTGCCAGCAGTTTGACTAGTAATACGCAGTATTTT. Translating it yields CASSLTSNTQYF.

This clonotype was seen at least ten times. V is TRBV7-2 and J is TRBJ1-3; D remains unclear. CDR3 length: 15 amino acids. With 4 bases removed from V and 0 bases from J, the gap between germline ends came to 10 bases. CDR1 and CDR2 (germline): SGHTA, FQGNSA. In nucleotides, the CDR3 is TGTGCCAGCAGCTCCCGCAGCTACTCTGGAAACACCATATATTTT. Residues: CASSSRSYSGNTIYF.

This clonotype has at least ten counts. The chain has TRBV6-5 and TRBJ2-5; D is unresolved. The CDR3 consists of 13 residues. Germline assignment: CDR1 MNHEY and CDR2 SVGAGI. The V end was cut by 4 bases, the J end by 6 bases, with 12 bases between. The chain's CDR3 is CASSFGSTQTQYF. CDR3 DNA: TGTGCCAGCAGTTTCGGTTCCACTCAGACCCAGTACTTC.

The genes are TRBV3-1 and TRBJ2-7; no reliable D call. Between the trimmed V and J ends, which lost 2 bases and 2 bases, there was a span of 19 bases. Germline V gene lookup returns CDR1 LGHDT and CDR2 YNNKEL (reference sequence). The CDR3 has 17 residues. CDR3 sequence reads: CASSQLGKDWDTYEQYF. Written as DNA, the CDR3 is TGTGCCAGCAGCCAACTGGGGAAAGACTGGGATACCTACGAGCAGTACTTC.

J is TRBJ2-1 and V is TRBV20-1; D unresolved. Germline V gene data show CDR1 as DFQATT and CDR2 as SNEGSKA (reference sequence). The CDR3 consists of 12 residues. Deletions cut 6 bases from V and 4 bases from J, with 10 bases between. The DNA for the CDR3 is TGCAGTGCCCCGACCGATTACAATGAGCAGTTCTTC. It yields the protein CSAPTDYNEQFF.

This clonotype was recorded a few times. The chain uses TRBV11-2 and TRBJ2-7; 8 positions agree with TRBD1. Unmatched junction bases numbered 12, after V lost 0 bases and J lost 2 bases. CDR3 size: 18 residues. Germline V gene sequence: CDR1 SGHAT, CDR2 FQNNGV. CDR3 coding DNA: TGTGCCAGCAGCTTAGAGGCAGGGGGCTGGTATGCAGCCTACGAGCAGTACTTC. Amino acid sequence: CASSLEAGGWYAAYEQYF.

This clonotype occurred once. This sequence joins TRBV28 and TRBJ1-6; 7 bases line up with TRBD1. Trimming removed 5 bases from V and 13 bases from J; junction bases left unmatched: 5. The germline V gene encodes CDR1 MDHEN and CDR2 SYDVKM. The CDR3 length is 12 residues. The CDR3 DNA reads TGTGCCAGCAGTCCCAGGGGGGCCCCCCTCCACTTT. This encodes CASSPRGAPLHF.

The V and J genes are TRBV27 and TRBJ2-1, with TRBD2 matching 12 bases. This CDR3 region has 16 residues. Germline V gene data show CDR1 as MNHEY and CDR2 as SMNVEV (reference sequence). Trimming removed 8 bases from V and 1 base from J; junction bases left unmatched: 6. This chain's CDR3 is CASVGLAGRSYNEQFF. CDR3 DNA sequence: TGTGCCAGCGTCGGACTAGCGGGGCGTTCCTACAATGAGCAGTTCTTC.

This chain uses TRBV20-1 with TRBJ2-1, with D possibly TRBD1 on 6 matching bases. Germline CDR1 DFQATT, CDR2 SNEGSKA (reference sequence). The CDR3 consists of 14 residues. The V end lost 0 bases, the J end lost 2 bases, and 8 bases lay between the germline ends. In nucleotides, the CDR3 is TGCAGTGCTAGAGAAGGGGGAGCCTACAATGAGCAGTTCTTC. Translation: CSAREGGAYNEQFF.

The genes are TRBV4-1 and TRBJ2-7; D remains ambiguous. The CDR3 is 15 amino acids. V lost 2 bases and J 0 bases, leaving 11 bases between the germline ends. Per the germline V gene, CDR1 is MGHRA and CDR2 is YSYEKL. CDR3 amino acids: CASSQPFLNSYEQYF. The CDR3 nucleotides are TGCGCCAGCAGCCAACCATTTTTGAACTCCTACGAGCAGTACTTC.

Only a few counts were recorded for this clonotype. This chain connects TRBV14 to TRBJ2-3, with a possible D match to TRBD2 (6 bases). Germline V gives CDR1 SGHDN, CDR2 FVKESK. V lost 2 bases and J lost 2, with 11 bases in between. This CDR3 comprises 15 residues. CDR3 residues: CASSQKSGHTDTQYF. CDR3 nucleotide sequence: TGTGCCAGCAGCCAAAAGAGCGGGCACACAGATACGCAGTATTTT. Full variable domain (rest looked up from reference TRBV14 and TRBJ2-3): EAGVTQFPSHSVIEKGQTVTLRCDPISGHDNLYWYRRVMGKEIKFLLHFVKESKQDESGMPNNRFLAERTGGTYSTLKVQPAELEDSGVYFCASSQKSGHTDTQYFGPGTRLTVL.

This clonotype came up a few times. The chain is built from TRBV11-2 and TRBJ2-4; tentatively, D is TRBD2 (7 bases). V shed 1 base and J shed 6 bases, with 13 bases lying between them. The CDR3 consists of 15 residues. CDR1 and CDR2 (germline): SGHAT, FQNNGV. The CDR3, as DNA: TGTGCCAGCAGCTTAGTGCACAGGGAGGGAAACATTCAGTACTTC. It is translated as CASSLVHREGNIQYF.

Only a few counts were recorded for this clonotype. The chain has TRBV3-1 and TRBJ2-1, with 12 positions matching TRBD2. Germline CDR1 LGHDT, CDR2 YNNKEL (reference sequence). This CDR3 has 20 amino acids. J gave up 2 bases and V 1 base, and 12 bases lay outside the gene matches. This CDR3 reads CASSQGGWTSGIPTYNEQFF. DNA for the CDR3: TGTGCCAGCAGCCAAGGAGGGTGGACTAGCGGGATTCCAACCTACAATGAGCAGTTCTTC.

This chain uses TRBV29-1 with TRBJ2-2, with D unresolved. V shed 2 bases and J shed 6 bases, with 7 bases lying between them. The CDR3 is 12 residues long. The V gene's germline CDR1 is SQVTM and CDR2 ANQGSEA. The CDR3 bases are TGCAGCGTTGAAAGCACCGCCGGGGAGCTGTTTTTT. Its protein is CSVESTAGELFF.

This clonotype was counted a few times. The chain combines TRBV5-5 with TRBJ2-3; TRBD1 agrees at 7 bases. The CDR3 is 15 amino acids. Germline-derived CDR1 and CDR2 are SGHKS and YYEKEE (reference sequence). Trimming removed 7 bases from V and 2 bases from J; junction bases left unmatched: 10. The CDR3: CASAKTGALTDTQYF. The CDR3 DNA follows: TGTGCCAGCGCAAAAACAGGGGCACTCACAGATACGCAGTATTTT.